This is a list of T cell receptor beta chains from one sample in a study of blood T cell repertoires in COVID-19. The table came from immunoSEQ multiplex PCR; TCRdb's copy has only in-frame clones and leaves some out. Of about 230,000 clones listed, approximately 80% are singletons. Sequencing was done on a sample of peripheral blood. The receptors shown here come from a woman aged 50 to 65 with acute or convalescent COVID-19. CDR3s include the opening cysteine and the closing phenylalanine or tryptophan. The D gene is left open where the match is weak. Size values are once, few and many counts, or a class for expanded clones, and some rows have none.

cdr3_length: 14
clone_size: NA
j_call: TRBJ2-1
v_call: TRBV5-1
d_call: NA
cdr3_nt: TGCGCCAGCAGCGCCTTCCAGGGGTTGTTTGAGCAGTTCTTC
cdr3_aa: CASSAFQGLFEQFF

cdr3_length: 14
clone_size: NA
j_call: TRBJ2-7
v_call: TRBV9
d_call: NA
cdr3_nt: TGTGCCAGCAGCGTAGCACCACAGGGCTACGAGCAGTACTTC
cdr3_aa: CASSVAPQGYEQYF

cdr3_length: 15
clone_size: NA
j_call: TRBJ1-2
v_call: TRBV3-1/TRBV3-2
d_call: TRBD1
cdr3_nt: TGTGCCAGCAGCCCATTTATCGACAGGGCCTATGGCTACACCTTC
cdr3_aa: CASSPFIDRAYGYTF

cdr3_length: 15
clone_size: NA
j_call: TRBJ1-2
v_call: TRBV15
d_call: TRBD1
cdr3_nt: TGTGCCACCAGCAGACCTGGGACAGGGGGCGGTGGCTACACCTTC
cdr3_aa: CATSRPGTGGGGYTF

cdr3_length: 15
clone_size: NA
j_call: TRBJ1-1
v_call: TRBV19
d_call: NA
cdr3_nt: TGTGCCAGTAGCCTGGACCTCAGGGATGGCACTGAAGCTTTCTTT
cdr3_aa: CASSLDLRDGTEAFF

cdr3_length: 14
clone_size: NA
j_call: TRBJ2-7
v_call: TRBV6-5
d_call: TRBD2
cdr3_nt: TGTGCCAGCGGGTTAACGGGAGGGTCGGACGAGCAGTACTTC
cdr3_aa: CASGLTGGSDEQYF

cdr3_length: 12
clone_size: NA
j_call: TRBJ1-1
v_call: TRBV28
d_call: TRBD1
cdr3_nt: TGTGCCAGCAGGATACAGGGGAATGAAGCTTTCTTT
cdr3_aa: CASRIQGNEAFF

cdr3_length: 14
clone_size: NA
j_call: TRBJ1-1
v_call: TRBV19
d_call: NA
cdr3_nt: TGTGCCAGTGCTAATCCCGGGACACCTCCCCCGGCTTTCTTT
cdr3_aa: CASANPGTPPPAFF

cdr3_length: 15
clone_size: NA
j_call: TRBJ2-7
v_call: TRBV7-9
d_call: NA
cdr3_nt: TGTGCCAGCAGCTTAACCCCGCAACAGGGTGGCGAGCAGTACTTC
cdr3_aa: CASSLTPQQGGEQYF

cdr3_length: 12
clone_size: NA
j_call: TRBJ1-1
v_call: TRBV29-1
d_call: TRBD1
cdr3_nt: TGCAGCGGGGGGCAGGGGGACACTGAAGCTTTCTTT
cdr3_aa: CSGGQGDTEAFF

cdr3_length: 15
clone_size: NA
j_call: TRBJ1-4
v_call: TRBV28
d_call: TRBD1
cdr3_nt: TGTGCCAGCAGCTTAATCGGGACAGGGTATGAAAAACTGTTTTTT
cdr3_aa: CASSLIGTGYEKLFF

cdr3_length: 16
clone_size: NA
j_call: TRBJ2-2
v_call: TRBV7-7
d_call: NA
cdr3_nt: TGTGCCAGCAGCTCAGTGCGGGGAACGAACACCGGGGAGCTGTTTTTT
cdr3_aa: CASSSVRGTNTGELFF

cdr3_length: 13
clone_size: few
j_call: TRBJ2-2
v_call: TRBV7-2
d_call: TRBD1
cdr3_nt: TGTGCCAGCAGCTTAGGGGGACAGGGGGAGCTGTTTTTT
cdr3_aa: CASSLGGQGELFF

cdr3_length: 18
clone_size: NA
j_call: TRBJ2-7
v_call: TRBV23-1
d_call: TRBD2
cdr3_nt: TGCGCCAGCAGTCAATTCCGGGGAGCGGGAGCCCCCGGATGCGAGCAGTACTTC
cdr3_aa: CASSQFRGAGAPGCEQYF

cdr3_length: 15
clone_size: NA
j_call: TRBJ2-7
v_call: TRBV7-2
d_call: TRBD2
cdr3_nt: TGTGCCAGCAGCTCGACTAGCGGGAGTGGCTACGAGCAGTACTTC
cdr3_aa: CASSSTSGSGYEQYF

cdr3_length: 13
clone_size: NA
j_call: TRBJ1-6
v_call: TRBV7-9
d_call: NA
cdr3_nt: TGTGCCAGCAGCCTTGACAGGAATTCACCCCTCCACTTT
cdr3_aa: CASSLDRNSPLHF

cdr3_length: 16
clone_size: NA
j_call: TRBJ2-1
v_call: TRBV5-1
d_call: TRBD2
cdr3_nt: TGCGCCAGCAGCATTGGAGCGGGAGGGGGCTACAATGAGCAGTTCTTC
cdr3_aa: CASSIGAGGGYNEQFF

cdr3_length: 15
clone_size: few
j_call: TRBJ2-1
v_call: TRBV18
d_call: TRBD2
cdr3_nt: TGTGCCAGCTCACCACGAACTAGCGGGAGAGGGGAGCAGTTCTTC
cdr3_aa: CASSPRTSGRGEQFF

cdr3_length: 21
clone_size: NA
j_call: TRBJ2-2
v_call: TRBV15
d_call: TRBD2
cdr3_nt: TGTGCCACCAGCAGAGGACTAGCGGGGGGGCCTGAGGCGTTAAGTGTCGGGGAGCTGTTTTTT
cdr3_aa: CATSRGLAGGPEALSVGELFF

cdr3_length: 14
clone_size: NA
j_call: TRBJ1-5
v_call: TRBV28
d_call: TRBD1
cdr3_nt: TGTGCCAGCAGTCGGGACAGGCCTAATCAGCCCCAGCATTTT
cdr3_aa: CASSRDRPNQPQHF

cdr3_length: 16
clone_size: NA
j_call: TRBJ2-1
v_call: TRBV11-2
d_call: TRBD1
cdr3_nt: TGTGCCAGCAGCTTAGGGGGGACAGGGGGCTACAATGAGCAGTTCTTC
cdr3_aa: CASSLGGTGGYNEQFF

cdr3_length: 18
clone_size: NA
j_call: TRBJ2-7
v_call: TRBV27
d_call: TRBD2
cdr3_nt: TGTGCCAGCAGTTCCATTACCCCGGGGACTAGCGGGAGGGGCGAGCAGTACTTC
cdr3_aa: CASSSITPGTSGRGEQYF

cdr3_length: 12
clone_size: NA
j_call: TRBJ1-3
v_call: TRBV2
d_call: NA
cdr3_nt: TGTGCCAGCAGCAGGTCTGGAAACACCATATATTTT
cdr3_aa: CASSRSGNTIYF

cdr3_length: 15
clone_size: NA
j_call: TRBJ1-2
v_call: TRBV4-1
d_call: TRBD1
cdr3_nt: TGCGCCAGCAGCCAGGCGGACAGGTTTAACTATGGCTACACCTTC
cdr3_aa: CASSQADRFNYGYTF

cdr3_length: 12
clone_size: NA
j_call: TRBJ2-7
v_call: TRBV7-9
d_call: NA
cdr3_nt: TGTGCCAGCAGCTATCAGGCCTACGAGCAGTACTTC
cdr3_aa: CASSYQAYEQYF

cdr3_length: 14
clone_size: NA
j_call: TRBJ1-4
v_call: TRBV6-5
d_call: NA
cdr3_nt: TGTGCCAGCAGATCTGACAGGTCTAATGAAAAACTGTTTTTT
cdr3_aa: CASRSDRSNEKLFF

cdr3_length: 15
clone_size: NA
j_call: TRBJ2-1
v_call: TRBV5-4
d_call: NA
cdr3_nt: TGTGCCAGCAGCCTTTCAGGGGTCCTTGGCAATGAGCAGTTCTTC
cdr3_aa: CASSLSGVLGNEQFF

cdr3_length: 14
clone_size: NA
j_call: TRBJ1-6
v_call: TRBV30
d_call: TRBD1
cdr3_nt: TGTGCCTGGACATACCACCGACAGGGGTCACCCCTCCACTTT
cdr3_aa: CAWTYHRQGSPLHF

cdr3_length: 13
clone_size: NA
j_call: TRBJ2-5
v_call: TRBV5-1
d_call: NA
cdr3_nt: TGCGCCAGCAGCTTTGGGGAGCAAGAGACCCAGTACTTC
cdr3_aa: CASSFGEQETQYF

cdr3_length: 13
clone_size: NA
j_call: TRBJ2-1
v_call: TRBV27
d_call: NA
cdr3_nt: TGTGCCAGCAGTTGGGACACCTACAATGAGCAGTTCTTC
cdr3_aa: CASSWDTYNEQFF

cdr3_length: 16
clone_size: NA
j_call: TRBJ2-2
v_call: TRBV7-2
d_call: TRBD1
cdr3_nt: TGTGCCAGCAGCGGCCTAGGGGACAGGAACACCGGGGAGCTGTTTTTT
cdr3_aa: CASSGLGDRNTGELFF